This T cell receptor beta chain was identified in a study of Graves' ophthalmopathy and Graves' hyperthyroidism. The germline CDR1 and CDR2 sequences are SQVTM and ANQGSEA. The CDR3 loop spans 13 amino acids. V was cut by 6 bases and J by 5 bases, with 16 bases left in between. This clonotype was seen repeatedly, ten times or more. From RNA, the CDR3 regions of TCR beta chains were amplified and sequenced. The authors performed first-round RT-PCR with HTBI primers and then a second-round multiplex PCR. Each CDR3 protein gets one entry after TCRdb re-called the multiplex PCR reads with MiXCR. This table holds approximately 380,000 distinct CDR3 sequences, approximately 21% found once.

This chain joins TRBV29-1 and TRBJ1-2; D possibly corresponds to TRBD1 (6 bases). The sequencing input was peripheral blood. The sequence was collected from a woman under 30 with stable Graves' hyperthyroidism. The CDR3 loop reads CSVGGGTLYGYTF. DNA of the CDR3: TGCAGCGTGGGGGGAGGGACACTATATGGCTACACCTTC.